The present T cell receptor beta chain was sequenced within a study of T cell responses to AZD1222 COVID-19 vaccine (dated by TCRdb to the early 2020s). Describing the broader study: TCR sequencing covered fewer than 250 trial participants: approximately 200 given two doses of AZD1222 and 26 given two doses of MenACWY control vaccine. Trial participants were enrolled by age into subgroups of 18-55, 56-69 and 70-plus years, and about 150, 27 and 61 TCR-sequenced participants, respectively, were included in these subgroups. Paper-wide results and their limitations: Participants were mostly white British, with more females than males. The authors suggested clonal diversity may have been underestimated. Conclusions about previously exposed vaccinees were limited because only a handful of AZD1222 recipients were SARS-CoV-2 seropositive at baseline. After two AZD1222 doses, both the breadth and the depth of spike-specific TCRs were significantly higher than at day 0 and than in MenACWY recipients. Reportedly, almost half of the unique spike-specific TCRs recognized epitopes lying outside the regions that are mutated in the B.1.351 and B.1.1.7 variants. Vaccine-associated CD4 TCRs spanned the whole spike protein, with dominant responses in regions 160-218 and 743-854. The 56-69-year group was small, and its depth increase did not reach significance, likely because of low power. Because no day 14 peak-response samples were available, repertoires were characterized only after the peak T cell response.

V lost 6 bases and J lost 5 bases, and the count of bases not matched to a germline gene is 7. The CDR3 numbers 13 residues from cysteine through phenylalanine. Here the CDR3 DNA is all that survives: 39 bases in frame from base 1. The germline V gene sets CDR1 to SQVTM and CDR2 to ANQGSEA. Of note for this clone: What antigen it recognizes has not been identified. No much larger clonotype is one base removed from it; base qualities were not supplied.

The CDR3 regions of human TCRbeta chains were subjected to immunosequencing. As for the authors' bioinformatics: TCRs in the repertoires were matched against a reference library of SARS-CoV-2-specific TCRs that had been generated with the MIRA antigen-specificity platform. Breadth meant the fraction of unique TCRs that were SARS-CoV-2-associated, whereas depth meant the fraction of total T cells that were SARS-CoV-2-associated. Each spike-specific TCR was assigned to its reactive spike region and to a CD4 or CD8 class using the MIRA data. Log10-transformed breadth and depth values were compared by one-way ANOVA with Sidak's multiple comparisons tests. TCRdb took over this immuneACCESS table, retaining in-frame rearrangements with V and J assigned. Such tables are incomplete; in checked studies, under half of the missing clones stem from an unresolved V gene, and the remainder is unexplained. The V and J calls and the clone size are those of that table, but D and trimming were determined from the DNA. The sample table shows 150,000 to 200,000 clones, and roughly 92% are seen once. Approximately 4% of the sample is taken by the ten largest.

Explained via the paper, the time point label denotes: about 28 days (+/-7) after the second vaccine dose. The treatment or condition label for this specimen denotes: meningococcal conjugate vaccine given as trial control. Vaccinee samples came from UK trials COV001 and COV002, including a single-blind randomized controlled phase 2/3 trial of AZD1222 (ChAdOx1 nCoV-19) in healthy adults. For TCRbeta chain sequencing, PBMC samples from trial participants were taken at day 0 and at day 28 after the second dose. The sequence joins TRBV29-1 to TRBJ2-1, with 7 junctional bases fitting TRBD2. The origin of this receptor is an adult who received the MenACWY meningococcal vaccine as a control. The sample in question was peripheral blood, obtained 28 days after the second dose of the MenACWY control vaccine. The DNA sequence is as follows: TGCAGCGTCCGGGACTACCCGGACAATGAGCAGTTCTTC. It specifies CSVRDYPDNEQFF.